This TCR beta chain was sequenced during a study of cytomegalovirus exposure and HLA in healthy donors. Study details: Unique TCR beta sequences numbering approximately 120 million came from 150 million to 200 million T cells in an earlier analysis. Genetic ancestry analysis placed over 75% of the 410 or so donors that were genotyped in the Caucasian-associated cluster.

13 Jbeta primers and 60 Vbeta primers were used for the PCR. Repertoires were generated with immunoSEQ multiplex PCR, while TCRdb's copy carries only in-frame clones and drops some. Among 150,000 or so clones listed, about four fifths were seen once. This CDR3 is built from 15 residues. Trimming took 3 bases from V and 4 from J, leaving 13 bases between them. Germline V gene data show CDR1 as KGHSH and CDR2 as LQKENI. The genes are TRBV18 and TRBJ1-5, with D perhaps matching TRBD1 (5 bases). The sequence was collected from a man between 18 and 29 years old in good health and CMV-seronegative. The specimen was PBMCs. The CDR3 is CASSPFAGGNQPQHF. The CDR3 DNA reads as TGTGCCAGCTCACCGTTCGCGGGGGGAAATCAGCCCCAGCATTTT. The variable domain in full, completed from reference TRBV18 and TRBJ1-5, reads NAGVMQNPRHLVRRRGQEARLRCSPMKGHSHVYWYRQLPEEGLKFMVYLQKENIIDESGMPKERFSAEFPKEGPSILRIQQVVRGDSAAYFCASSPFAGGNQPQHFGDGTRLSIL.